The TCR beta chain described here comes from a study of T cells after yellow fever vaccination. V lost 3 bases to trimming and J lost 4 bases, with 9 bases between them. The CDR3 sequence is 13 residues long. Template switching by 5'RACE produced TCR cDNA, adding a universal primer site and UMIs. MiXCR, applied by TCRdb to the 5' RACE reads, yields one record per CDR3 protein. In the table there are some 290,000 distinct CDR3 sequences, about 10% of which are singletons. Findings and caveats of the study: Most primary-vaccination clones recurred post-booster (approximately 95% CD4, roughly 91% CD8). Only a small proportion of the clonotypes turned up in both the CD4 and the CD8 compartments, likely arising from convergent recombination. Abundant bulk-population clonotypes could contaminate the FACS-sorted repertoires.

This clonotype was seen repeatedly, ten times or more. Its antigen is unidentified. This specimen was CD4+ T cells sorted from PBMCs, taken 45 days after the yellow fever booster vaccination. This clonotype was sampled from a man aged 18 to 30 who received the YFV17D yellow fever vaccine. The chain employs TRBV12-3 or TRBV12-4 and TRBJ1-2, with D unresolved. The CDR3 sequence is CASSFLGSYGYTF. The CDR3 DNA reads TGTGCCAGCAGTTTCCTGGGGAGCTATGGCTACACCTTC.